Below, 20 T cell receptor beta chains from the same sample are listed, as sequenced in a study of human T cells and chemical hapten exposure (dated by TCRdb to the early 2020s). The sample's time point label is to be understood as: patch test 1, 2 weeks after DPC sensitization. The treatment or condition label, as the study defines it: therapeutic diphenylcyclopropenone sensitization with weekly scalp DPC. Library construction relied on RACE. Sequencer: NextSeq 500. TCRdb reanalyzed the raw reads on its own, using fastp at Q25 for trimming and MiXCR for clone calling, and kept in-frame beta chains. Each CDR3 protein appears once, grouped with its most common genes and DNA. This sample lists under 130,000 distinct CDR3 sequences; approximately 9.9% were detected once. Of the sample, approximately 3.5% falls within the top ten clones. The sample consisted of whole blood, taken in connection with sensitization to the hapten diphenylcyclopropenone (DPC). These receptors came from a middle-aged woman with alopecia areata. Some clones in this sample may be carry-over from other donors' samples.

This chain joins TRBV5-4 and TRBJ2-5; D tentatively reads TRBD1 or TRBD2 (5 bases each). This CDR3 is 14 amino acids long. V was cut by 5 bases and J by 3 bases, with 14 bases left in between. Germline-derived CDR1 and CDR2 are SGHNT and YYREEE (reference sequence). CDR3 protein: CASSDYGTKETQYF. CDR3 in DNA: TGTGCCAGCAGTGATTACGGGACGAAAGAGACCCAGTACTTC.

In regard to this clonotype: A much larger clone differs by one base, so this may be a read error. This CDR3 fails to terminate in the conserved phenylalanine or tryptophan, so it likely reflects a read error. V and J are TRBV11-2 and TRBJ1-1; the D is unclear. The CDR3 is 15 amino acids. CDR1 and CDR2 (germline): SGHAT, FQNNGV. V shed 5 bases and J shed 4 bases, with 17 bases lying between them. The CDR3 loop reads CASSPGPNRGTEAFS. The CDR3 DNA follows: TGTGCCAGCAGCCCTGGGCCAAATCGGGGCACTGAAGCTTTCTCT.

This clonotype was recorded at least ten times. The rearrangement uses TRBV6-2 or TRBV6-3 and TRBJ2-1, with 7 bases aligning to TRBD1. V gave up 3 bases and J gave up 4 bases; unmatched junction bases: 6. Germline CDR1 and CDR2: MNHEY and SVGEGT. The CDR3 is 15 amino acids. Here the CDR3 DNA reads TGTGCCAGCAGTTATGAGGGACAGTTTTACAATGAGCAGTTCTTC. Translating it yields CASSYEGQFYNEQFF.

The genes are TRBV5-4 and TRBJ2-1; D call uncertain. The CDR3 is 13 residues long. The germline V and J ends were trimmed by 2 bases and 4 bases, with 7 bases remaining between them. CDR1 is SGHNT, CDR2 YYREEE, per germline (reference sequence). The CDR3 protein is CASSFPRYNEQFF. CDR3 nucleotides: TGTGCCAGCAGCTTTCCCCGGTACAATGAGCAGTTCTTC.

There are many counts of this clonotype. The chain is built from TRBV6-1 and TRBJ1-5; 8 nucleotides match TRBD1. The junction had 13 bases not matched to a gene; V was cut back by 2 bases and J by 10 bases. The CDR3 spans 16 residues. Per germline, CDR1 MNHNS and CDR2 SASEGT. The CDR3 bases are TGTGCCAGCAGTGAATACGGACAGGGAGGGCCAAATCCCCAGCATTTT. This codes for CASSEYGQGGPNPQHF.

This clonotype has more than one count but fewer than ten. The chain employs TRBV7-2 and TRBJ2-3, with D perhaps matching TRBD2 (6 bases). CDR1 and CDR2 from the germline V gene are SGHTA and FQGNSA. There are 16 residues in the CDR3. V gave up 2 bases and J gave up 1 base, with 13 bases separating them. DNA of the CDR3: TGTGCCAGCAGCTTATCCGGGCGGGGTCGCACAGATACGCAGTATTTT. It is translated as CASSLSGRGRTDTQYF. Full variable domain (remainder filled in from reference TRBV7-2 and TRBJ2-3): GAGVSQSPSNKVTEKGKDVELRCDPISGHTALYWYRQSLGQGLEFLIYFQGNSAPDKSGLPSDRFSAERTGGSVSTLTIQRTQQEDSAVYLCASSLSGRGRTDTQYFGPGTRLTVL.

This clonotype was detected a few times. This chain links TRBV7-2 with TRBJ2-1, with D tentatively TRBD2 (7 bases). Trimming took off 3 bases at V and 2 bases at J, with 11 bases between the two ends. The germline V gene has CDR1 SGHTA and CDR2 FQGNSA. The CDR3 loop spans 15 amino acids. CDR3 DNA sequence: TGTGCCAGCAGCTTGGCGGGGGCCCCCTACAATGAGCAGTTCTTC. Encoded protein: CASSLAGAPYNEQFF.

This clonotype was observed a few times. The chain has TRBV18 and TRBJ1-2; 8 positions match TRBD1. The CDR3 sequence is 15 residues long. The germline V gene encodes CDR1 KGHSH and CDR2 LQKENI. The V and J ends lost 1 base and 10 bases, in that order; junction bases with no gene match: 11. CDR3: CASSPLPGQVYNYTF. DNA for the CDR3: TGTGCCAGCTCACCACTCCCGGGACAGGTCTACAACTACACCTTC.

This clonotype was counted ten times or more. V and J are TRBV2 and TRBJ1-1, with no clear D. V was pared by 4 bases and J by 4 bases, with 13 bases between. The germline V gene encodes CDR1 SNHLY and CDR2 FYNNEI. The CDR3 totals 14 residues. CDR3 residues: CASSVALSGTEAFF. The CDR3 coding sequence is TGTGCCAGCAGTGTGGCCCTTTCAGGCACTGAAGCTTTCTTT.

The CDR3 DNA is TGTGCCAGCAGCCAAAGCGGACTAGCGTTGGCAGATACGCAGTATTTT. Its translation is CASSQSGLALADTQYF. J is TRBJ2-3 and V is TRBV7-2; 9 nucleotides agree with TRBD2. The V and J ends lost 5 bases and 4 bases, in that order; junction bases with no gene match: 10. The V gene's germline CDR1 is SGHTA and CDR2 FQGNSA. The CDR3 runs to 16 residues.

This clonotype appeared many times. V usage is TRBV14 and J usage is TRBJ1-4, with TRBD1 identical over 8 bases. Germline lookup yields CDR1 SGHDN and CDR2 FVKESK. Losses at the gene ends were 7 bases for V and 3 bases for J; bases not matched to a gene: 1. The CDR3 contains 13 residues. This CDR3 reads CASTTGANEKLFF. CDR3 bases: TGTGCCAGCACGACAGGGGCTAATGAAAAACTGTTTTTT.

Ten or more counts support this clonotype. The chain carries TRBV29-1 and TRBJ1-1; a weak D match, TRBD1 (6 bases). Germline CDR1 reads SQVTM; CDR2 reads ANQGSEA. CDR3 length: 13 residues. Trimming removed 4 bases at V and 6 bases at J, with 15 bases between. The CDR3 bases are TGCAGCGTTGCAAGCAGGGGAAGGCCTGAAGCTTTCTTT. This sequence encodes CSVASRGRPEAFF.

This clonotype was picked up many times. The J gene is TRBJ1-2, the V gene TRBV6-2 or TRBV6-3; D not resolved. The CDR3 sequence is 14 residues long. Trimming removed 5 bases from V and 4 bases from J, with 14 bases in between. Looked up from germline, CDR1 is MNHEY and CDR2 is SVGEGT. In nucleotides, the CDR3 is TGTGCCAGCAGTCCCCCAGCGGAGGGCTATGGCTACACCTTC. Translation: CASSPPAEGYGYTF.

This clonotype occurred many times. This chain connects TRBV6-5 to TRBJ2-6; D is tentatively TRBD1 or TRBD2 (7 bases each). The length of the CDR3 is 17 residues. The V gene's germline CDR1 is MNHEY and CDR2 SVGAGI. V lost 5 bases to trimming and J lost 0 bases, with 14 bases between them. CDR3: CASSVRGGPSGANVLTF. The DNA of the CDR3 is TGTGCCAGCAGTGTCAGGGGGGGACCCTCTGGGGCCAACGTCCTGACTTTC.

The V gene is TRBV7-9, the J gene TRBJ2-1; 7 bases fit TRBD2. Germline-derived CDR1 and CDR2 are SEHNR and FQNEAQ (reference sequence). This CDR3 is built from 13 residues. Trimming took 5 bases from V and 7 from J; bases not matched to a gene: 5. The CDR3 protein is CASSLSGRNEQFF. CDR3 in DNA: TGTGCCAGCAGCCTTAGCGGGCGGAATGAGCAGTTCTTC.

The rearrangement uses TRBV29-1 and TRBJ2-6; tentatively, D is TRBD1 (6 bases). Deletions cut 6 bases from V and 0 bases from J, with 12 bases between. The CDR3 totals 15 residues. CDR1 and CDR2 from the germline V gene are SQVTM and ANQGSEA. CDR3 loop: CSVQGSLSGANVLTF. The CDR3 nucleotides are TGCAGCGTCCAGGGGAGCCTCTCTGGGGCCAACGTCCTGACTTTC.

This clonotype has at least ten counts. The chain couples TRBV11-2 to TRBJ2-7; D may be TRBD2 (5 bases). Germline loops: CDR1 SGHAT, CDR2 FQNNGV. The CDR3 consists of 15 residues. Trimming removed 5 bases from V and 6 bases from J, with 20 bases in between. CDR3 nucleotide sequence: TGTGCCAGCAGCCCCCAGACTATCAGGACCTCCGAGCAGTACTTC. This encodes CASSPQTIRTSEQYF.

The V gene is TRBV4-2, the J gene TRBJ2-2; the D gene is possibly TRBD2 (7 bases). V lost 7 bases to trimming and J lost 6 bases, with 27 bases between them. CDR1 and CDR2 from the germline V gene are LGHNA and YNFKEQ. This CDR3 has 18 residues. CDR3 bases: TGTGCCAGCAAGCAGTTGACGGGGGGCCGGGGTAGAGCCGGGGAGCTGTTTTTT. Translation: CASKQLTGGRGRAGELFF.

This clonotype appeared a few times. The gene calls are TRBV7-2 and TRBJ2-2; TRBD1 matches 8 bases. CDR1 is SGHTA, CDR2 FQGNSA, per germline. V dropped 3 bases and J dropped 5; count of bases not matched to a gene: 5. The length of the CDR3 is 15 residues. DNA for the CDR3: TGTGCCAGCAGCTTTCAGGGGGCTGGAACCGGGGAGCTGTTTTTT. Protein: CASSFQGAGTGELFF. Using reference TRBV7-2 and TRBJ2-2 for the parts outside the CDR3, the full variable domain is GAGVSQSPSNKVTEKGKDVELRCDPISGHTALYWYRQSLGQGLEFLIYFQGNSAPDKSGLPSDRFSAERTGGSVSTLTIQRTQQEDSAVYLCASSFQGAGTGELFFGEGSRLTVL.

This chain uses TRBV27 with TRBJ2-2; D unresolved. Germline loops: CDR1 MNHEY, CDR2 SMNVEV (reference sequence). The CDR3 covers 15 residues. Trimming took 6 bases from V and 0 from J, leaving 11 bases between them. This CDR3 reads CASRSQPPNTGELFF. For the CDR3, the DNA is TGTGCCAGCAGATCCCAGCCCCCGAACACCGGGGAGCTGTTTTTT.